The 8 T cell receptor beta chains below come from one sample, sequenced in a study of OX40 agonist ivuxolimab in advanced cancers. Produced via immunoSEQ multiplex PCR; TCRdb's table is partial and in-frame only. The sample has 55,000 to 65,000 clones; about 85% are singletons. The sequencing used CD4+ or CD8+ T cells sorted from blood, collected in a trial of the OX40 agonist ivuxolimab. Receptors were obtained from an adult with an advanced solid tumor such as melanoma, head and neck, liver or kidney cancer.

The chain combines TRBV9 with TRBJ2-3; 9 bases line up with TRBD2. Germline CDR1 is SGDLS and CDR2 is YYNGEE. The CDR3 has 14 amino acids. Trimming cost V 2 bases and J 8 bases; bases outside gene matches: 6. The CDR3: CASSVASGMGTQYF. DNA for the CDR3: TGTGCCAGCAGCGTTGCTAGCGGGATGGGTACGCAGTATTTT.

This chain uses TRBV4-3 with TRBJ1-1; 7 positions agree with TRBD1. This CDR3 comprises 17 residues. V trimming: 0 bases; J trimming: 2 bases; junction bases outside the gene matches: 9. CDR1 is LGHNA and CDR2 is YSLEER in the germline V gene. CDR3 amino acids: CASSQDPGGGLNTEAFF. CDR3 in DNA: TGCGCCAGCAGCCAAGACCCAGGGGGTGGGCTAAACACTGAAGCTTTCTTT.

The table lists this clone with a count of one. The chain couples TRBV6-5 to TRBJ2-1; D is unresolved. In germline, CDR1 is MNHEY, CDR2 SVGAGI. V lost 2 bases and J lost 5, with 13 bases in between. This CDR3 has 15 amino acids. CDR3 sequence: CASSYAGGLHNEQFF. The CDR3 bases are TGTGCCAGCAGTTACGCAGGCGGCCTCCACAATGAGCAGTTCTTC.

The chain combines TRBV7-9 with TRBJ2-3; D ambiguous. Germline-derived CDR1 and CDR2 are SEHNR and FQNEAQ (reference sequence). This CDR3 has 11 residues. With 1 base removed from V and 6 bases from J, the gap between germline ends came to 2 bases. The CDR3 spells CASSLDDTQYF. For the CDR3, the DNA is TGTGCCAGCAGCTTAGACGATACGCAGTATTTT.

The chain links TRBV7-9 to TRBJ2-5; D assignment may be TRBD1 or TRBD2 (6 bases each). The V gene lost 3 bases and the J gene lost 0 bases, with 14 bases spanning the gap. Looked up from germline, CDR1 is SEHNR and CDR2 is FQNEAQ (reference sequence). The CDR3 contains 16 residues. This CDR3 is CASSFGGGANQETQYF. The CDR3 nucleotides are TGTGCCAGCAGCTTTGGGGGCGGGGCGAACCAAGAGACCCAGTACTTC.

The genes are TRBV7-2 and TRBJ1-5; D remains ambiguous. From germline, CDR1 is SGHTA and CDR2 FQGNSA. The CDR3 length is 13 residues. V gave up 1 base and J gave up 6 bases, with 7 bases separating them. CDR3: CASSLDPVQPQHF. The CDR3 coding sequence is TGTGCCAGCAGCTTAGACCCAGTTCAGCCCCAGCATTTT.

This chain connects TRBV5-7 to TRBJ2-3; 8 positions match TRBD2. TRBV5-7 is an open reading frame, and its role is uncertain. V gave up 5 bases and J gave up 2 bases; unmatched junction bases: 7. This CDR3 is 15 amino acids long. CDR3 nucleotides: TGTGCCAGCAGACTGGAACTAGCGGACACAGATACGCAGTATTTT. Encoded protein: CASRLELADTDTQYF.

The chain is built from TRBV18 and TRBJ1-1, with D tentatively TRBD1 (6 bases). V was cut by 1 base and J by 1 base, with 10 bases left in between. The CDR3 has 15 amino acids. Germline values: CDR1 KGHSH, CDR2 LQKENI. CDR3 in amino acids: CASSPLTGANTEAFF. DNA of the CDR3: TGTGCCAGCTCACCACTCACGGGGGCGAACACTGAAGCTTTCTTT.